One sample yielded the 7 T cell receptor beta chains listed below, sequenced in a study of CD8+CD57+ T cells in acquired aplastic anemia. Genomic DNA was employed as the template in profiling TCR beta VDJ and CDR3. Each CDR3 protein gets one entry after TCRdb re-called the reads with MiXCR. The profile covers 200,000 to 250,000 distinct CDR3 sequences, with around three fifths appearing a single time and roughly 53% taken by the ten largest. Patients chosen for sequencing had shown CD8+CD57+ cell expansion by flow cytometry. The source material was sorted CD4+, CD8+, or CD8+CD57+ T cells (not recorded which) from PBMCs. All receptors come from a human donor with aplastic anemia.

The J gene is TRBJ2-1, the V gene TRBV15; 8 nucleotides agree with TRBD1. The ends lost 3 bases at V and 9 bases at J; junction bases unmatched: 10. Germline V gene sequence: CDR1 LNHNV, CDR2 YYDKDF (reference sequence). The CDR3 totals 15 residues. CDR3 DNA sequence: TGTGCCACCAGCAGCCCGGGAGCAGGGGGCGTTGAGCAGTTCTTC. Translation: CATSSPGAGGVEQFF.

The chain employs TRBV13 and TRBJ2-7; possible D gene TRBD1, 5 bases. This CDR3 spans 14 amino acids. Germline-derived CDR1 and CDR2 are PRHDT and FYEKMQ (reference sequence). The ends were cut back, 4 bases at V and 5 bases at J, with 15 bases in the middle. In DNA, the CDR3 is TGTGCCAGCAGCTATCGACAGAAACGAAACGAGCAGTACTTC. This encodes CASSYRQKRNEQYF.

Comments on this clonotype: A junction boundary mismatches the germline segment, possibly from a read error. The V call is TRBV5-6, the J call TRBJ1-6, with a weak D call TRBD1 (5 bases). The length of the CDR3 is 14 residues. The germline V gene has CDR1 SGHDT and CDR2 YYEEEE. The CDR3 sequence is CASSFATVFSPLHF. CDR3 nucleotides: TGTGCCAGCAGCTTCGCGACAGTATTTTCACCACTCCACTTT.

The chain is built from TRBV20-1 and TRBJ1-5, with 10 bases that match TRBD1. CDR1 is DFQATT, CDR2 SNEGSKA, per germline (reference sequence). The CDR3 length is 15 residues. After removal of 5 bases from V and 8 bases from J, the junction contained 12 bases not matched to a gene. The CDR3 loop reads CSAPGDRGDSEPQHF. In DNA form, the CDR3 reads TGCAGTGCTCCCGGGGACAGGGGAGATAGTGAGCCCCAGCATTTT.

This clonotype turned up a few times. This chain joins TRBV20-1 and TRBJ1-5; tentatively, D is TRBD1 (5 bases). The V gene's germline CDR1 is DFQATT and CDR2 SNEGSKA (reference sequence). The CDR3 covers 13 residues. V dropped 3 bases and J dropped 5 bases, with 11 bases sitting between them. CDR3 in amino acids: CSASLGEYQPQHF. In DNA form, the CDR3 reads TGCAGTGCTAGTTTGGGGGAGTATCAGCCCCAGCATTTT.

Comment on this clonotype: One end of the junction does not line up with germline, which may come from a read error. The genes are TRBV15 and TRBJ2-1; 10 bases line up with TRBD1. The CDR3 has 17 residues. CDR1 and CDR2 (germline): LNHNV, YYDKDF (reference sequence). CDR3 bases: TGTGCCACTAGCAGACCATTTCCGCGACAGGGGGCGAATGCGCAGTTCTTC. The encoded protein is CATSRPFPRQGANAQFF.

Many counts were recorded for this clonotype. The rearrangement joins TRBV6-5 to TRBJ2-3; TRBD2 aligns across 7 bases. Germline lookup yields CDR1 MNHEY and CDR2 SVGAGI. There are 12 residues in the CDR3. Trimming took 5 bases from V and 5 from J; bases not matched to a gene: 1. This CDR3 is CASSPGGDTQYF. The CDR3 DNA reads as TGTGCCAGCAGTCCGGGGGGAGATACGCAGTATTTT.